The clone carrying this T cell receptor (beta chain) came up a few times. The identical CDR3 is also encoded by other nucleotide sequences in the sample. Libraries were prepared by immunoSEQ multiplex PCR; TCRdb keeps only in-frame clonotypes and omits some of them. The sample gives some 100,000 clones, roughly four fifths of which show up once; 2.5% to 3% is in the top ten. This sample was taken from a study of blood T cell repertoires in COVID-19. Study in general: Donors in the United States, Italy and Spain gave samples during acute or convalescent COVID-19.

Germline V gene sequence: CDR1 SNHLY, CDR2 FYNNEI. V dropped 3 bases and J dropped 2 bases, with 2 bases sitting between them. The CDR3 length is 11 residues. This clonotype was sampled from a man aged 50-60 years with acute or convalescent COVID-19. The sequencing sample was made of peripheral blood. The chain employs TRBV2 and TRBJ2-7; D is ambiguous. The CDR3 nucleotides read TGTGCCAGCAGTGATACCTACGAGCAGTACTTC. Protein product: CASSDTYEQYF.